This paragraph reports one T cell receptor beta chain. The data are from a study of blood T cell repertoires in COVID-19. Whole-study context: There were acute and convalescent COVID-19 samples, and they came from the United States, Italy and Spain. PBMCs, B-cell-depleted T cells, or T cells were the source of the cDNA or gDNA that made up the material.

In the authors' methods: Quantification of nucleated cells was approximated via reference gene primer amplification. Sequenced by immunoSEQ multiplex PCR; TCRdb stores in-frame clones only, minus some. The V and J calls and clone size are taken from that table; D and trimming were inferred from the DNA. The repertoire has 120,000 to 150,000 clones, 60% to 85% of them found once; the top ten carry around 17%. In germline, CDR1 is SNHLY, CDR2 FYNNEI. V was shortened by 4 bases and J by 3 bases, with 9 bases between the two germline ends. CDR3 length equals 13 residues. The chain is built from TRBV2 and TRBJ1-2; tentative D call: TRBD1 (5 bases). The sample comprised peripheral blood. The sequence was collected from a man aged 50-60 years with acute or convalescent COVID-19. The CDR3, as DNA: TGTGCCAGCAGTGTCAGGGAGGACTATGGCTACACCTTC. Translation: CASSVREDYGYTF.